The rows below give T cell receptor beta chains drawn from one sample of a study of lymphopenia after photon versus proton radiotherapy. Generated by immunoSEQ multiplex PCR, the TCRdb table keeps only in-frame clones and is missing some. The sample yields approximately 21,000 clones, 85% seen once. The source was peripheral blood, collected from a patient treated with photon-based radiotherapy. The receptor set was obtained from a man aged 60 to 75 with pancreatic cancer. Both conserved end residues are part of each CDR3. Each record gives: CDR3 protein, J gene, V gene, CDR3 length.

CDR3: CASSVSWGIVGGYTF; J: TRBJ1-2; V: TRBV2; length: 15
CDR3: CASSTREQFF; J: TRBJ2-1; V: TRBV13; length: 10
CDR3: CASSLYGGSPLHF; J: TRBJ1-6; V: TRBV5-6; length: 13
CDR3: CASSDGSGGAGSYNEQFF; J: TRBJ2-1; V: TRBV2; length: 18
CDR3: CASSQLQGTNNEQFF; J: TRBJ2-1; V: TRBV2; length: 15
CDR3: CASSPRELLFPLYGYTF; J: TRBJ1-2; V: TRBV27; length: 17
CDR3: CAISEFGTGVGNSPLHF; J: TRBJ1-6; V: TRBV10-3; length: 17
CDR3: CASSYSDSSGANVLTF; J: TRBJ2-6; V: TRBV6-5; length: 16
CDR3: CASSRGLGIPYNEQFF; J: TRBJ2-1; V: TRBV7-3; length: 16
CDR3: CASSEPKGARVEKLFF; J: TRBJ1-4; V: TRBV25-1; length: 16
CDR3: CASSFQRNTGELFF; J: TRBJ2-2; V: TRBV7-8; length: 14
CDR3: CASSPQVAEYEQYF; J: TRBJ2-7; V: TRBV9; length: 14
CDR3: CASSYSVGGGGETQYF; J: TRBJ2-5; V: TRBV6-5; length: 16
CDR3: CASSTSGSQYNEQFF; J: TRBJ2-1; V: TRBV7-3; length: 15
CDR3: CASSASSGGPDTQYF; J: TRBJ2-3; V: TRBV6-4; length: 15
CDR3: CASSSRFVTSGGSREQYF; J: TRBJ2-7; V: TRBV11-2; length: 18
CDR3: CASSANKNQPQHF; J: TRBJ1-5; V: TRBV19; length: 13
CDR3: CAGDAVAGGLETQYF; J: TRBJ2-5; V: TRBV30; length: 15
CDR3: CASGLTPGELFF; J: TRBJ2-2; V: TRBV12-5; length: 12
CDR3: CASSYGTPTDTQYF; J: TRBJ2-3; V: TRBV7-3; length: 14
CDR3: CAWISGGAPNTGELFF; J: TRBJ2-2; V: TRBV30; length: 16
CDR3: CASSSGQGRVGEAFF; J: TRBJ1-1; V: TRBV7-3; length: 15
CDR3: CASRESATNEKLFF; J: TRBJ1-4; V: TRBV4-2; length: 14
CDR3: CASSVGQANSPLHF; J: TRBJ1-6; V: TRBV5-1; length: 14
CDR3: CASSLSGPGYTF; J: TRBJ1-2; V: TRBV5-6; length: 12
CDR3: CASSGEWVRTEAFF; J: TRBJ1-1; V: TRBV6-5; length: 14
CDR3: CASSALRQGGSGYTF; J: TRBJ1-2; V: TRBV9; length: 15
CDR3: CASRPGVTGNYEQYF; J: TRBJ2-7; V: TRBV7-9; length: 15
CDR3: CASSLLGGYNEQFF; J: TRBJ2-1; V: TRBV19; length: 14
CDR3: CASSPGTHNSPLHF; J: TRBJ1-6; V: TRBV7-8; length: 14
CDR3: CASISKRQGEGGYTF; J: TRBJ1-2; V: TRBV11-2; length: 15
CDR3: CASSLSRTSSTDTQYF; J: TRBJ2-3; V: TRBV7-3; length: 16
CDR3: CASSFGSGYTF; J: TRBJ1-2; V: TRBV19; length: 11
CDR3: CAWSLLWERNTIYF; J: TRBJ1-3; V: TRBV30; length: 14
CDR3: CASSLGGAINQPQHF; J: TRBJ1-5; V: TRBV5-6; length: 15
CDR3: CASRWTGEAAPLHF; J: TRBJ1-6; V: TRBV6-5; length: 14
CDR3: CASSPWKGYEKLFF; J: TRBJ1-4; V: TRBV11-2; length: 14
CDR3: CASSRTGYTEAFF; J: TRBJ1-1; V: TRBV7-3; length: 13
CDR3: CASTRTAAEEKLFF; J: TRBJ1-4; V: TRBV19; length: 14
CDR3: CASSSPSYEQYF; J: TRBJ2-7; V: TRBV7-2; length: 12
CDR3: CASSFNEQFF; J: TRBJ2-1; V: TRBV5-1; length: 10